The TCR beta chain described here comes from a study of OX40 agonist ivuxolimab in advanced cancers. It was autoimmune disease history or systemic immunosuppression that excluded patients. Produced via immunoSEQ multiplex PCR; TCRdb's table is partial and in-frame only. The data hold more than 25,000 clones, with around 79% observed a single time. The CDR3 covers 18 residues. V was pared by 5 bases and J by 0 bases, with 12 bases of the junction left unmatched. Germline V gene lookup returns CDR1 MNHEY and CDR2 SMNVEV (reference sequence). This TCR was sampled from an adult with an advanced solid tumor such as melanoma, head and neck, liver or kidney cancer. This chain joins TRBV27 and TRBJ2-1; 8 nucleotides agree with TRBD1. The sample here was CD4+ or CD8+ T cells sorted from blood, taken in a trial of the OX40 agonist ivuxolimab. This chain's CDR3 is CASSPIRTGLFSYNEQFF. CDR3 nucleotides: TGTGCCAGCAGTCCAATCAGGACAGGGCTCTTCTCCTACAATGAGCAGTTCTTC.